This T cell receptor (beta chain) was sequenced during a study of T cell clusters in autoimmune cytopenias. In terms of frequency, this clonotype is medium-sized. This CDR3 is built from 13 residues. In germline, CDR1 is SGHVS, CDR2 FNYEAQ. About 39,000 genome equivalents of blood DNA were amplified for TRB. Multiplex touch-down PCR amplified TRB using TRB-A and TRB-B pools in one tube. TCRdb re-analyzed the multiplex PCR reads; it lists each CDR3 protein once, without DNA. The listing contains just under 3,000 distinct CDR3 sequences. The same sample was also studied in work on T cell repertoires in aging, cancer and after chemotherapy.

This chain connects TRBV7-6 to TRBJ2-7. This clonotype was sampled from a human donor in good health. Sequences were obtained from peripheral blood. The chain's CDR3 is CASSYAPPYEQYF.